The next 8 T cell receptor beta chains were all read from a single sample in a study of T cells and Merkel cell carcinoma outcomes (dated by TCRdb to 2018 to 2020). Library method: the immunoSEQ multiplex PCR assay. Imported from immuneACCESS, the table was reduced by TCRdb to in-frame sequences with V and J called. These copies leave out some clones; in studies compared against another copy, an unresolved V gene accounts for under half, and the cause of the remainder is not known. This sample comprises about 15,000 clones, around 86% of them detected only once. Approximately 8% of the sample rests with the top ten. The sequenced sample was tumor tissue from Merkel cell carcinoma. Receptors originate from a human donor with Merkel cell carcinoma.

J is TRBJ1-2 and V is TRBV27; the D is unclear. The CDR3 loop spans 14 amino acids. V was cut by 3 bases and J by 2 bases, with 10 bases left in between. Germline lookup yields CDR1 MNHEY and CDR2 SMNVEV (reference sequence). The CDR3 loop is CASSFSAANYGYTF. CDR3 nucleotides: TGTGCCAGCAGTTTTTCTGCAGCCAACTATGGCTACACCTTC.

The chain combines TRBV5-4 with TRBJ1-2; D uncertain. Germline loops: CDR1 SGHNT, CDR2 YYREEE (reference sequence). V lost 4 bases to trimming and J lost 8 bases, with 24 bases between them. This CDR3 has 16 residues. The CDR3 spells CASSKDGPALTRGYTF. The CDR3 nucleotides are TGTGCCAGCAGCAAGGACGGGCCGGCCCTAACTAGAGGCTACACCTTC.

This clone was picked up one time. The gene calls are TRBV14 and TRBJ2-5; D gene unclear. CDR3 length: 12 residues. V lost 4 bases to trimming and J lost 4 bases, with 7 bases between them. CDR1 SGHDN and CDR2 FVKESK come from the germline V gene. CDR3 bases: TGTGCCAGCAGCCTGATCCCAGAGACCCAGTACTTC. Its protein product is CASSLIPETQYF.

This rearrangement joins TRBV9 to TRBJ1-3, with 9 bases fitting TRBD1. The V gene's germline CDR1 is SGDLS and CDR2 YYNGEE. CDR3 length: 17 amino acids. After removal of 3 bases from V and 2 bases from J, the junction contained 9 bases not matched to a gene. DNA of the CDR3: TGTGCCAGCAGCGCACAACAGGGGGCTTATGCTGGAAACACCATATATTTT. This encodes CASSAQQGAYAGNTIYF.

The chain links TRBV2 to TRBJ2-7; 7 nucleotides line up with TRBD1. Germline CDR1 SNHLY, CDR2 FYNNEI. After removal of 6 bases from V and 2 bases from J, the junction contained 7 bases not matched to a gene. The length of the CDR3 is 14 residues. CDR3 bases: TGTGCCAGCAGCAAAGGACAGGCGGCCTACGAGCAGTACTTC. Translating it yields CASSKGQAAYEQYF.

The J gene is TRBJ2-1, the V gene TRBV6-5; 10 bases agree with TRBD2. The CDR3 sequence is 15 residues long. J was trimmed by 9 bases and V by 6 bases; bases with no gene match: 11. Looked up from germline, CDR1 is MNHEY and CDR2 is SVGAGI. The CDR3 DNA reads TGTGCCAGCAGCCCCCGAACTAGCGGGATCGGTGAGCAGTTCTTC. Residues: CASSPRTSGIGEQFF.

This chain links TRBV4-1 with TRBJ1-4; D perhaps matches TRBD1 (6 bases). The CDR3 is made up of 18 amino acids. Germline V CDR1 and CDR2: MGHRA, YSYEKL. Trimming shortened V by 3 bases and J by 2 bases, and 19 bases separated the two germline ends. The CDR3 bases are TGCGCCAGCAGCCAGGGCAGGGGAGCAACTGTGACTAATGAAAAACTGTTTTTT. Translated, it gives CASSQGRGATVTNEKLFF.

V is TRBV7-6 and J is TRBJ2-7; D might be TRBD1 (6 bases). CDR1 and CDR2 (germline): SGHVS, FNYEAQ. The length of the CDR3 is 13 residues. Trimming removed 2 bases at V and 5 bases at J, with 10 bases between. Here the CDR3 reads CASSLKGVHEQYF. The CDR3 bases are TGTGCCAGCAGCTTAAAGGGGGTCCACGAGCAGTACTTC.